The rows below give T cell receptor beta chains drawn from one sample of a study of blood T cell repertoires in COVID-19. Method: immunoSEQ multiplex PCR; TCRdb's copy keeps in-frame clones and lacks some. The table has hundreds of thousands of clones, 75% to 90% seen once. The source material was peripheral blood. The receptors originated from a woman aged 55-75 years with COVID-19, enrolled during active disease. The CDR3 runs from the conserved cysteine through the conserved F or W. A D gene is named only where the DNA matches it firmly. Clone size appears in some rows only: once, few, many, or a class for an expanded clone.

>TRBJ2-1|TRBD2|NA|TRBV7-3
TGTGCCAGCAGCTTAGGAAGCGGGAACTACAATGAGCAGTTCTTC
CASSLGSGNYNEQFF
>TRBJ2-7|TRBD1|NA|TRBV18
TGTGCCAGCTCACCGGGACAGGATTCACGATTAGAGTACTTC
CASSPGQDSRLEYF
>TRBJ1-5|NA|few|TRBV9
TGTGCCAGCAGCGTAGATTTAGATAGCAATCAGCCCCAGCATTTT
CASSVDLDSNQPQHF
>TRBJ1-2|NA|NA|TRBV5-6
TGTGCCACTTCAAACAGGGCCCTCATAGGAGGCTACACCTTC
CATSNRALIGGYTF
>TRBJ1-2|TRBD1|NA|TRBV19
TGTGCCAGCAGACTTGGGACAGACAATACTAACTATGGCTACACCTTC
CASRLGTDNTNYGYTF
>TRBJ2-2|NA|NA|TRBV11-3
TGTGCCAGCAGCTCCAGGGGAGTCGGGGAGCTGTTTTTT
CASSSRGVGELFF
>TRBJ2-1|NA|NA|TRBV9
TGTGCCAGCACCATGTCCGGGAGCTCCTACAATGAGCAGTTCTTC
CASTMSGSSYNEQFF
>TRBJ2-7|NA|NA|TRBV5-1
TGCGCCACCCGACAGACAGTCTCCGCCTACGAGCAGTACTTC
CATRQTVSAYEQYF
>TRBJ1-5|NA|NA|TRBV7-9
TGTGCCAGCAGCCCAGGGTTGGGAGGCGGACAGCCCCAGCATTTT
CASSPGLGGGQPQHF
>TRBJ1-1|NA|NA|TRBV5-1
TGCGCCAGCAGTATGTCTCTTCGGGGGGCCCAGGCGGCTTTCTTT
CASSMSLRGAQAAFF
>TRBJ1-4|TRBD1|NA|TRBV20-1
TGCAGTGCGACCAGGGGGCGCGGACTGTTTTTT
CSATRGRGLFF
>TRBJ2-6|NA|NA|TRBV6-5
TGTGCCAGCAGCACTGACTCCTCTGGGGCCAACGTCCTGACTTTC
CASSTDSSGANVLTF
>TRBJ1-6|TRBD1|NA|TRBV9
TGTGCCAGCAGCGTAGAGGGGGCTGATTCACCCCTCCACTTT
CASSVEGADSPLHF
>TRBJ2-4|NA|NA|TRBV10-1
TGCGCCAGCAGTGAGGGGACCTCCGGGGGCATTCAGTACTTC
CASSEGTSGGIQYF
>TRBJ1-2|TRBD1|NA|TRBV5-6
TGTGCCAGCAGCCTCCTCCGGGACAGGGCTAACTATGGCTACACCTTC
CASSLLRDRANYGYTF
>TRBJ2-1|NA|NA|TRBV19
TGTGCCAGTAGTTGGGGGGGCCCGACCAATGAGCAGTTCTTC
CASSWGGPTNEQFF
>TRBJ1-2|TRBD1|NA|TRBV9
TGTGCCAGCAGCCTTGAGGGGACAGGGGGGAACTATGGCTACACCTTC
CASSLEGTGGNYGYTF
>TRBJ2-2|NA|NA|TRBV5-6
TGTGCCAGCAGCTTGGTTCGTCAGGGTGCCGGGGAGCTGTTTTTT
CASSLVRQGAGELFF
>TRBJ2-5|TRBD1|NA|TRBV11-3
TGTGCCAGCAGCTTTTCGGGACAGGGGGCCGAGACCCAGTACTTC
CASSFSGQGAETQYF
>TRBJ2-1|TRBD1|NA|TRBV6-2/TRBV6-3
TGTGCCAGCAGTTATTCCGGGACAGGGGTCGACAATGAGCAGTTCTTC
CASSYSGTGVDNEQFF
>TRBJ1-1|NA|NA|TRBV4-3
TGCGCCAGCAGCCAAGGAAGGGGAACCAACACTGAAGCTTTCTTT
CASSQGRGTNTEAFF
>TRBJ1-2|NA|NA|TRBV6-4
TGTGCCAGCAGTCCGGAACCGGGCGGGACGGACAACTATGGCTACACCTTC
CASSPEPGGTDNYGYTF
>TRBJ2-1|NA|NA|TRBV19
TGTGCCAGTAGTATAGGTTCCGGGAGACAACTTTTCTACAATGAGCAGTTCTTC
CASSIGSGRQLFYNEQFF
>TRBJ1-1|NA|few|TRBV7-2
TGTGCCAGCAGTCCAAGGAACAGTTTGAACACTGAAGCTTTCTTT
CASSPRNSLNTEAFF
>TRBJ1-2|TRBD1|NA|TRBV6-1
TGTGCCAGCAGTGATCAGGGGGCCGCTAACTATGGCTACACCTTC
CASSDQGAANYGYTF
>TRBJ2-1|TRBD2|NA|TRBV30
TGTGCCTGTGCCCGCACTAGCGGGGGCCCCTACAATGAGCAGTTCTTC
CACARTSGGPYNEQFF
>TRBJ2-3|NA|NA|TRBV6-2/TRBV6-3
TGTGCCAGCAGTTACTCGAAGTGGGTGGACTCTCACACAGATACGCAGTATTTT
CASSYSKWVDSHTDTQYF
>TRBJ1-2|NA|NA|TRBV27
TGTGCCAGCAGCCCTACAGGGTCTCGGTATGGCTACACCTTC
CASSPTGSRYGYTF
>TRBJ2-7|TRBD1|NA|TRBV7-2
TGTGCCAGCAGCTCCGGGACAGGGGGATACGAGCAGTACTTC
CASSSGTGGYEQYF
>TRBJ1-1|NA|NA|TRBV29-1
TGCAGCGTTGTACCGGGAAGCGTGAACACTGAAGCTTTCTTT
CSVVPGSVNTEAFF
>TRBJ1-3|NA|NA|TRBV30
TGTGCCTGGAGTCAAGGGAGTTCTGGAAACACCATATATTTT
CAWSQGSSGNTIYF
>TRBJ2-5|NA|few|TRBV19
TGTGCCAGTAGTACCCCTACAGGGGAGACCCAGTACTTC
CASSTPTGETQYF
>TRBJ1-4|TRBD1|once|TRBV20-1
TGCAGTGCTAGTCCTCCCCCACGCGCGACAGGGCTAAATGAAAAACTGTTTTTT
CSASPPPRATGLNEKLFF
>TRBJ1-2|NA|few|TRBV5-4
TGTGCCAGCAGCTTGGATGGGACAACAGATAGATATGGCTACACCTTC
CASSLDGTTDRYGYTF
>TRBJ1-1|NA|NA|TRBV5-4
TGTGCCAGCAGCCAGATGAGCGGCACTGAAGCTTTCTTT
CASSQMSGTEAFF
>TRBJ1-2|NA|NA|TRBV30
TGTGCCTGGGCCTGGGGGGGGGAAGGCTACACCTTC
CAWAWGGEGYTF
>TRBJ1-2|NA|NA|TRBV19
TGTGCCAGTAGTATCCAGGGAGGCTACACCTTC
CASSIQGGYTF
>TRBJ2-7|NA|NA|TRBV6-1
TGTGCCAGCAGTGAGAAGGGGTTCGGGCGCCCTTACGAGCAGTACTTC
CASSEKGFGRPYEQYF
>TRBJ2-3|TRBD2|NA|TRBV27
TGTGCCAGCAGTTCTAGCGGGGGGACCACAGATACGCAGTATTTT
CASSSSGGTTDTQYF
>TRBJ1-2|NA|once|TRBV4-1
TGCGCCAGCAGCCAGCAGGGGAGCAAGTATGGCTACACCTTC
CASSQQGSKYGYTF
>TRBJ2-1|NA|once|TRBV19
TGTGCCAGTAGTTTCGCTTTAGCGGTAGAGCAGTTCTTC
CASSFALAVEQFF
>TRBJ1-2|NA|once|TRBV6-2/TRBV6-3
TGTGCCAGCAGCCCTACAGGGTCAAGGGGCTACACCTTC
CASSPTGSRGYTF
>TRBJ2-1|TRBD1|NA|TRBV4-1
TGCGCCAGCAGCCAAGATTGGGACAGTGCCGAAGAGCAGTTCTTC
CASSQDWDSAEEQFF
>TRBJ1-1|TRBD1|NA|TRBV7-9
TGTGCCAGCAGCTTAATACGACAGGGGGCTTGGGGCACTGAAGCTTTCTTT
CASSLIRQGAWGTEAFF
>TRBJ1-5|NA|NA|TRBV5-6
TGTGCCAGCAGCGACGGGACATTCTTGGGACAGCCCCAGCATTTT
CASSDGTFLGQPQHF
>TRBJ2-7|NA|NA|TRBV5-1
TGCGCCAGCAGCGGGGCAGGCGAAGCCTACGAGCAGTACTTC
CASSGAGEAYEQYF
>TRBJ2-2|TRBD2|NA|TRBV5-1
TGCGCCAGCACGAGCAGCGGGGTATCCACCGGGGAGCTGTTTTTT
CASTSSGVSTGELFF
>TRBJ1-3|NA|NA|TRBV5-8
TGTGCCAGCAGCTCGGGGAGGGGATCCTCTGGAAACACCATATATTTT
CASSSGRGSSGNTIYF
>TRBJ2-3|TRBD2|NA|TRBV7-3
TGTGCCAGCAGCCCCAGCGGGGGCCTTGGGGCAGATACGCAGTATTTT
CASSPSGGLGADTQYF
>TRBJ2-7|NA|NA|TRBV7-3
TGTGCCAGCAGCTTACAAGGTAGTCAGGCAAGATTTGACCCCTACGAGCAGTACTTC
CASSLQGSQARFDPYEQYF
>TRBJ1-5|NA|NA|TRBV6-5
TGTGCCAGCAGTTTCCGAGAGGGCAATCAGCCCCAGCATTTT
CASSFREGNQPQHF
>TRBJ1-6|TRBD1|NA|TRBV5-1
TGCGCCAGCAGCTTGCAGGGGGCGGTGAATTCACCCCTCCACTTT
CASSLQGAVNSPLHF
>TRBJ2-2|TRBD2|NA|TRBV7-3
TGTGCCAGCAGCTTAGCGGGGGGCCGGAACACCGGGGAGCTGTTTTTT
CASSLAGGRNTGELFF
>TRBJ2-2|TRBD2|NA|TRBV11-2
TGTGCCAGCAGCGGCCTAGCGGGGAAAACCGGGGAGCTGTTTTTT
CASSGLAGKTGELFF
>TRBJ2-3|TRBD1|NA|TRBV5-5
TGTGCCGGGGGCCAGGGGGTAAGGACAGATACGCAGTATTTT
CAGGQGVRTDTQYF
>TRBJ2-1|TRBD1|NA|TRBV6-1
TGTGCCAGCAGTGACAGGGGGTACAATGAGCAGTTCTTC
CASSDRGYNEQFF
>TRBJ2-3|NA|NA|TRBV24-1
TGTGCCACCAGAGGGGCCGGAACGACTGATACGCAGTATTTT
CATRGAGTTDTQYF
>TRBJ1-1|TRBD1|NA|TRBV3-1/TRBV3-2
TGTGCCAGCAGCCACTACGGGACAGGGCTGAACACTGAAGCTTTCTTT
CASSHYGTGLNTEAFF
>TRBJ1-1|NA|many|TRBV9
TGTGCCAGCAGCGTCGGGGACACTGAAGCTTTCTTT
CASSVGDTEAFF